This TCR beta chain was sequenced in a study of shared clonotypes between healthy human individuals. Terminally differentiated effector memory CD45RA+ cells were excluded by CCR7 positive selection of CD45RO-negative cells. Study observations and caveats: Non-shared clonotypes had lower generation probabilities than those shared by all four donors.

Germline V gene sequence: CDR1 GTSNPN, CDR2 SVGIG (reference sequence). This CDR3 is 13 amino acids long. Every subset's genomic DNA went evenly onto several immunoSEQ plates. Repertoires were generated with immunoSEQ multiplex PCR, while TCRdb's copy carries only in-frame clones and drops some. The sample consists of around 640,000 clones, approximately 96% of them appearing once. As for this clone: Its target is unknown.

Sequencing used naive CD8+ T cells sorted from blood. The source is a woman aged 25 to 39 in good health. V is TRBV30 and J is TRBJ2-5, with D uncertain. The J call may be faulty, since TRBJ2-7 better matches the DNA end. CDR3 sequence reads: CAWMGPARHEQYF. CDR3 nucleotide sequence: TGTGCCTGGATGGGCCCAGCGCGGCACGAGCAGTACTTC.